This T cell receptor (beta chain) was recovered during a study of blood T cell repertoires in COVID-19. Study at large: The United States, Italy and Spain supplied acute and convalescent COVID-19 samples. PBMCs, B-cell-depleted T cells, or T cells were the source of the cDNA or gDNA that made up the material.

The trim removed 8 bases at V and 1 base at J, leaving 10 bases unmatched. Germline CDR1 is KGHDR and CDR2 is SFDVKD. This CDR3 has 17 amino acids. Original handling: It was from reference gene primer amplification that nucleated cell counts were estimated. Clones were sequenced by immunoSEQ multiplex PCR, and TCRdb holds only the in-frame ones, with some missing. The V and J calls and clone size were taken over from that table, and D and trimming were inferred from the DNA. The repertoire holds a few hundred thousand clones, with around nine tenths as singletons. The clonotype originates from a woman in her 40s who had recovered from COVID-19. Material: peripheral blood. The V gene is TRBV24-1, the J gene TRBJ2-1; the match to TRBD2 covers 10 bases. CDR3 region: CATTTRIAGGSYNEQFF. The CDR3 region has the DNA TGTGCCACCACCACTAGAATAGCGGGAGGATCCTACAATGAGCAGTTCTTC.